The 18 T cell receptor beta chains reported below all come from one sample, sequenced in a study of beta chain features in type 1 diabetes. The authors reverse transcribed all of the isolated RNA, so sequencing captured expressed TCRB transcripts. The protocol was immunoSEQ multiplex PCR, while the TCRdb copy is restricted to in-frame clones and leaves out a portion. The repertoire includes about 620,000 clones, roughly 15% of them detected once, and 0.07% to 0.095% sits in the top ten. The specimen sequenced was naive CD4+ T cells from blood. These receptors originate from a young man in good health.

CDR3 DNA: TGTGCCAGCAGCTCTAGACTAGCGGGGGCGAACACCGGGGAGCTGTTTTTT. Protein sequence: CASSSRLAGANTGELFF. The J gene is TRBJ2-2, the V gene TRBV7-8, with 12 bases aligning to TRBD2. V dropped 4 bases and J dropped 0; count of bases not matched to a gene: 3. Germline-derived CDR1 and CDR2 are SGHVS and FQNEAQ. The CDR3 is made up of 17 amino acids.

In its sample, this clone was seen a few times. This sequence joins TRBV7-2 and TRBJ2-3; 8 positions match TRBD2. Germline values: CDR1 SGHTA, CDR2 FQGNSA. The CDR3 length is 16 residues. Trimming removed 2 bases from V and 0 bases from J; junction bases left unmatched: 4. The DNA of the CDR3 is TGTGCCAGCAGCTTACTCCCTAGCGGGAGCACAGATACGCAGTATTTT. This sequence encodes CASSLLPSGSTDTQYF.

The chain joins TRBV6-6 to TRBJ2-3; D call uncertain. Trimming took 6 bases from V and 0 from J, leaving 4 bases between them. CDR3 size: 12 residues. The germline gives CDR1 MNHNY, CDR2 SVGAGI (reference sequence). The CDR3 loop is CASRASTDTQYF. Here the CDR3 DNA reads TGTGCCAGCAGGGCCAGCACAGATACGCAGTATTTT.

The chain has TRBV11-2 and TRBJ1-2; D is ambiguous. The CDR3 spans 16 residues. Trimming shortened V by 5 bases and J by 0 bases, and 16 bases separated the two germline ends. The germline V gene has CDR1 SGHAT and CDR2 FQNNGV. The CDR3 region is CASSPPLRAANYGYTF. CDR3 in DNA: TGTGCCAGCAGCCCCCCTCTTCGGGCAGCTAACTATGGCTACACCTTC.

There are a few counts of this clone. The V gene is TRBV29-1, the J gene TRBJ1-5; D possibly corresponds to TRBD1 (6 bases). The CDR3 runs to 15 residues. V shed 5 bases and J shed 1 base, with 15 bases lying between them. From germline, CDR1 is SQVTM and CDR2 ANQGSEA. DNA of the CDR3: TGCAGCGTTAGAACTGCGGGGGCGAGCAATCAGCCCCAGCATTTT. This codes for CSVRTAGASNQPQHF.

This clone was counted between two and nine times. V is TRBV5-4 and J is TRBJ2-5, with D uncertain. Germline V lookup: CDR1 SGHNT, CDR2 YYREEE (reference sequence). The germline V and J ends were trimmed by 7 bases and 0 bases, with 10 bases remaining between them. This CDR3 region has 13 residues. The CDR3 sequence: CASLSRDQETQYF. The CDR3 coding sequence is TGTGCCAGCCTTTCACGGGACCAAGAGACCCAGTACTTC. Full variable domain (missing parts from reference TRBV5-4 and TRBJ2-5): ETGVTQSPTHLIKTRGQQVTLRCSSQSGHNTVSWYQQALGQGPQFIFQYYREEENGRGNFPPRFSGLQFPNYSSELNVNALELDDSALYLCASLSRDQETQYFGPGTRLLVL.

The V and J genes are TRBV7-9 and TRBJ2-2; perhaps TRBD1 as D (6 bases). The V and J ends lost 8 bases and 0 bases respectively, with 19 bases between them. There are 17 residues in the CDR3. The V gene's germline CDR1 is SEHNR and CDR2 FQNEAQ (reference sequence). The CDR3 spells CASGRRVDRPNTGELFF. The CDR3 DNA is TGTGCCAGCGGACGGCGGGTAGACAGGCCGAACACCGGGGAGCTGTTTTTT. Full variable domain (remainder filled in from reference TRBV7-9 and TRBJ2-2): DTGVSQNPRHKITKRGQNVTFRCDPISEHNRLYWYRQTLGQGPEFLTYFQNEAQLEKSRLLSDRFSAERPKGSFSTLEIQRTEQGDSAMYLCASGRRVDRPNTGELFFGEGSRLTVL.

This clone was observed a handful of times. The chain links TRBV4-2 to TRBJ1-1; D possibly corresponds to TRBD1 (6 bases). The CDR3 is made up of 14 amino acids. The V gene lost 3 bases and the J gene lost 3 bases, with 11 bases spanning the gap. Germline V gene sequence: CDR1 LGHNA, CDR2 YNFKEQ. As DNA, the CDR3 is TGTGCCAGCAGCCACCGGGACACCTACACTGAAGCTTTCTTT. It is translated as CASSHRDTYTEAFF.

CDR3 protein: CASSGYRGRGTEAFF. The DNA for the CDR3 is TGTGCCAGCAGCGGCTACAGGGGAAGGGGCACTGAAGCTTTCTTT. The gene calls are TRBV9 and TRBJ1-1, with 7 bases identical to TRBD1. The V and J ends lost 3 bases and 4 bases, in that order; junction bases with no gene match: 9. In germline, CDR1 is SGDLS, CDR2 YYNGEE. This CDR3 has 15 residues.

The chain carries TRBV5-1 and TRBJ2-7; 7 positions agree with TRBD1. The J segment lost 5 bases and the V segment lost 4 bases, leaving 12 bases of the junction unmatched. This CDR3 contains 15 residues. The germline CDR1 and CDR2 sequences are SGHRS and YFSETQ. CDR3 sequence reads: CASSPNPKGAHEQYF. For the CDR3, the DNA is TGCGCCAGCAGCCCTAACCCTAAGGGGGCTCACGAGCAGTACTTC.

The V and J genes are TRBV6-5 and TRBJ2-1; D not certain. The CDR3 length is 12 residues. Germline CDR1 is MNHEY and CDR2 is SVGAGI. Trimming removed 7 bases from V and 4 bases from J, with 8 bases in between. CDR3: CASTRPYNEQFF. The CDR3 nucleotides are TGTGCCAGCACCAGACCGTACAATGAGCAGTTCTTC.

This clone was found a few times. V is TRBV5-4 and J is TRBJ2-3, with 9 bases that match TRBD1. Trimming took 2 bases from V and 1 from J; bases not matched to a gene: 8. Per germline, CDR1 SGHNT and CDR2 YYREEE (reference sequence). The CDR3 has 17 residues. This CDR3 is CASSFPGQGVGTDTQYF. The CDR3 bases are TGTGCCAGCAGCTTTCCGGGACAGGGCGTCGGCACAGATACGCAGTATTTT.

The rearrangement uses TRBV2 and TRBJ2-7; 7 nucleotides agree with TRBD1. V trimming: 4 bases; J trimming: 4 bases; junction bases outside the gene matches: 4. Germline V gene data show CDR1 as SNHLY and CDR2 as FYNNEI. There are 13 residues in the CDR3. As DNA, the CDR3 is TGTGCCAGCAGTGGACAGGGTGGATACGAGCAGTACTTC. Its protein product is CASSGQGGYEQYF.

V usage is TRBV7-2 and J usage is TRBJ2-7; 8 bases match TRBD2. V lost 5 bases and J lost 1; bases outside the gene matches: 10. Germline V gives CDR1 SGHTA, CDR2 FQGNSA. CDR3 length: 16 amino acids. The DNA of the CDR3 is TGTGCCAGCAGCAGGGACGGGACTAGAGTTTCCTACGAGCAGTACTTC. Its protein is CASSRDGTRVSYEQYF.

There are a few counts of this clone. Other DNA sequences of this sample code for an identical CDR3. The CDR3 DNA reads TGCGCCAGCAGCTTGCAGGGCTCTTACGAGCAGTACTTC. Its translation is CASSLQGSYEQYF. The chain couples TRBV5-1 to TRBJ2-7; D might be TRBD1 (5 bases). The germline V gene has CDR1 SGHRS and CDR2 YFSETQ. V shed 1 base and J shed 4 bases, with 9 bases lying between them. The CDR3 has 13 residues.

The chain has TRBV29-1 and TRBJ2-1; D is possibly TRBD1 (5 bases). The germline CDR1 and CDR2 sequences are SQVTM and ANQGSEA. V lost 3 bases, J lost 7 bases, and 13 bases lay in between. The CDR3 extends over 13 amino acids. The CDR3 reads CSVDRALRNEQFF. The DNA for the CDR3 is TGCAGCGTTGACAGGGCCTTGAGGAATGAGCAGTTCTTC.

This chain joins TRBV9 and TRBJ2-3; TRBD1 matches at 7 bases. This CDR3 has 16 amino acids. Germline loops: CDR1 SGDLS, CDR2 YYNGEE. The J segment lost 2 bases and the V segment lost 1 base, leaving 7 bases of the junction unmatched. Written as DNA, the CDR3 is TGTGCCAGCAGCGTACAGGGACAGCCCTACACAGATACGCAGTATTTT. This codes for CASSVQGQPYTDTQYF.

With respect to this clone: The junction shows a germline mismatch at one end, possibly a read error. V gene TRBV18 combines with J gene TRBJ1-1, with TRBD1 matching over 7 bases. Germline V CDR1 and CDR2: KGHSH, LQKENI. The CDR3 spans 14 residues. CDR3 nucleotide sequence: TGTGCCGGCTCATACGACAGGGTTAACACTGAAGCTTTCTTT. Its protein product is CAGSYDRVNTEAFF.